This TCR beta chain was documented in a study of siplizumab effects on memory and regulatory T cells. This CDR3 is 15 amino acids long. Trimming took 0 bases from V and 2 from J, leaving 11 bases between them. Germline V lookup: CDR1 LGHNA, CDR2 YSLEER. Sequenced by immunoSEQ multiplex PCR; TCRdb stores in-frame clones only, minus some. The data hold tens of thousands of clones, with approximately 88% observed a single time. Concerning this clone: The antigen remains unidentified.

General observations from the study: Left unconfirmed was the suppressive function of proliferating Tregs from siplizumab cultures. To unstimulated subsets, only a minor fraction of alloreactive clones could be mapped. Roughly 75-95% of proliferating CD4+ or CD8+ clones lacked an assignable naive or memory phenotype.

The genes are TRBV4-3 and TRBJ2-7, with D uncertain. Sequenced input: Tregs sorted from blood. This TCR came from a human donor in good health. DNA of the CDR3: TGCGCCAGCAGCCAAGAACAGCCGGATCCCTACGAGCAGTACTTC. Encoded protein: CASSQEQPDPYEQYF.